The 32 T cell receptor beta chains given below trace back to one sample, sequenced in a study of identical twins. From the 5' RACE reads, TCRdb called clonotypes with MiXCR, one entry per CDR3 protein. The sample holds just under 550,000 distinct CDR3 sequences, approximately 14% seen once. This same sample was also part of a study on yellow fever vaccine responses in identical twins.

Input material: CD4+ T cells sorted from blood. Receptors originate from a woman under 30 in good health.

The chain recombines TRBV20-1 with TRBJ2-5; D possibly corresponds to TRBD2 (6 bases). V was cut by 2 bases and J by 3 bases, with 19 bases left in between. The CDR3 runs 16 residues. Germline V gene data show CDR1 as DFQATT and CDR2 as SNEGSKA (reference sequence). The CDR3 DNA sequence: TGCAGTGCTAGATCCTCCCCCGGGGGATGGGAAGAGACCCAGTACTTC. Its protein is CSARSSPGGWEETQYF.

The V gene is TRBV5-1, the J gene TRBJ1-1, with a tentative D call TRBD1 (5 bases). The ends were cut back, 2 bases at V and 5 bases at J, with 13 bases in the middle. The CDR3 has 14 residues. CDR1 and CDR2 (germline): SGHRS, YFSETQ. Here the CDR3 reads CASSFPGTETEAFF. DNA for the CDR3: TGCGCCAGCAGCTTCCCCGGGACTGAGACTGAAGCTTTCTTT.

The chain recombines TRBV20-1 with TRBJ2-6; D remains ambiguous. V shed 5 bases and J shed 0 bases, with 11 bases lying between them. The CDR3 contains 15 residues. The germline V gene has CDR1 DFQATT and CDR2 SNEGSKA (reference sequence). For the CDR3, the DNA is TGCAGTGCTTGCCAAGAACCCTCTGGGGCCAACGTCCTGACTTTC. Protein product: CSACQEPSGANVLTF.

There are a few counts of this clonotype. The rearrangement uses TRBV7-9 and TRBJ2-7; 8 positions match TRBD2. The germline gives CDR1 SEHNR, CDR2 FQNEAQ (reference sequence). With V trimmed by 2 bases and J by 0 bases, 9 bases remained unmatched. CDR3 length equals 17 residues. This CDR3 reads CASSLSTLAGPSYEQYF. Here the CDR3 DNA reads TGTGCCAGCAGCTTATCAACTCTAGCGGGCCCCTCCTACGAGCAGTACTTC.

On this clonotype itself: An end of the junction does not agree with germline; a read error may underlie this. The V gene is TRBV5-5, the J gene TRBJ2-3; a possible D gene is TRBD2 (6 bases). Germline lookup yields CDR1 SGHKS and CDR2 YYEKEE (reference sequence). This CDR3 is 13 amino acids long. CDR3 residues: CASSETGTPSRDF. DNA of the CDR3: TGTGCCAGCAGCGAAACCGGGACTCCTAGCCGTGATTTT.

The CDR3 nucleotides are TGTGCCACCAGTGACGACAGGGGGGACGAGACCCAGTACTTC. Amino acids: CATSDDRGDETQYF. The rearrangement links TRBV24-1 to TRBJ2-5; 9 nucleotides agree with TRBD1. Trimming at V came to 4 bases and at J to 5 bases, leaving 4 bases not matched to a gene. The germline V gene encodes CDR1 KGHDR and CDR2 SFDVKD. This CDR3 spans 14 amino acids.

V is TRBV11-3 and J is TRBJ2-1; TRBD2 matches at 9 bases. The CDR3 has 16 residues. Trimming cost V 1 base and J 6 bases; bases outside gene matches: 7. Germline CDR1 is SGHNT and CDR2 is YENEEA. CDR3 protein: CASSLAGGRDGNEQFF. DNA of the CDR3: TGTGCCAGCAGCTTAGCCGGCGGGAGGGATGGCAATGAGCAGTTCTTC.

This rearrangement joins TRBV15 to TRBJ2-7; D remains unclear. CDR1 is LNHNV, CDR2 YYDKDF, per germline (reference sequence). The CDR3 length is 13 residues. V lost 2 bases and J lost 2, with 7 bases in between. Here the CDR3 DNA reads TGTGCCACCAGCAGACACCCAACCTACGAGCAGTACTTC. Translated, it gives CATSRHPTYEQYF.

The chain uses TRBV20-1 and TRBJ2-7; TRBD2 agrees at 9 bases. Germline V lookup: CDR1 DFQATT, CDR2 SNEGSKA (reference sequence). Germline trimming cut 3 bases from V and 5 bases from J; bases unmatched to any gene: 14. This CDR3 contains 16 residues. In DNA, the CDR3 is TGCAGTGCTAGCTTGAGTCCGGGACTAGCCCCACACGAGCAGTACTTC. Protein product: CSASLSPGLAPHEQYF.

This clonotype was seen at least ten times. The gene calls are TRBV6-5 and TRBJ1-6; no clear D. The germline CDR1 and CDR2 sequences are MNHEY and SVGAGI. Trimming shortened V by 4 bases and J by 0 bases, and 10 bases separated the two germline ends. CDR3 length: 16 residues. As DNA, the CDR3 is TGTGCCAGCAGTTCGAGTCGAGGCTCCTATAATTCACCCCTCCACTTT. Protein sequence: CASSSSRGSYNSPLHF.

The chain recombines TRBV20-1 with TRBJ1-1; possibly TRBD1 for D (5 bases). Germline CDR1 reads DFQATT; CDR2 reads SNEGSKA (reference sequence). The CDR3 spans 14 residues. Trimming removed 0 bases from V and 1 base from J, with 9 bases in between. The DNA of the CDR3 is TGCAGTGCTAGAGAGACAGAATCGAACACTGAAGCTTTCTTT. It translates to CSARETESNTEAFF.

V is TRBV20-1 and J is TRBJ2-1; D gene ambiguous. The germline gives CDR1 DFQATT, CDR2 SNEGSKA (reference sequence). With 0 bases removed from V and 0 bases from J, the gap between germline ends came to 15 bases. The CDR3 has 17 residues. DNA of the CDR3: TGCAGTGCTAGAGATCGTCTAGATGGAGCCTCCTACAATGAGCAGTTCTTC. Its translation is CSARDRLDGASYNEQFF.

The rearrangement joins TRBV5-1 to TRBJ1-1; D uncertain. V was shortened by 0 bases and J by 3 bases, with 9 bases between the two germline ends. Germline CDR1 reads SGHRS; CDR2 reads YFSETQ. The CDR3 has 14 residues. CDR3 DNA sequence: TGCGCCAGCAGCTTGGGGTTAGAGTACACTGAAGCTTTCTTT. Amino acids: CASSLGLEYTEAFF.

This clonotype came up a few times. In DNA, the CDR3 is TGCAGCGTTGAACGGGGAGGGGTTTACAATGAGCAGTTCTTC. As protein: CSVERGGVYNEQFF. The V gene is TRBV29-1, the J gene TRBJ2-1; 7 bases map to TRBD2. Germline V gene data show CDR1 as SQVTM and CDR2 as ANQGSEA. This CDR3 comprises 14 residues. V lost 2 bases, J lost 4 bases, and 5 bases stayed unmatched.

This clonotype has more than one count but fewer than ten. V is TRBV20-1 and J is TRBJ2-1; 7 bases fit TRBD2. Germline V gene sequence: CDR1 DFQATT, CDR2 SNEGSKA (reference sequence). J was trimmed by 4 bases and V by 8 bases; bases with no gene match: 14. CDR3 length: 15 residues. For the CDR3, the DNA is TGCAGTTTTAGTATTCTGGGGGGGAGGTACAATGAGCAGTTCTTC. This sequence encodes CSFSILGGRYNEQFF.

The chain has TRBV6-4 and TRBJ2-1; 7 positions agree with TRBD2. The CDR3 sequence is 14 residues long. Per the germline V gene, CDR1 is MRHNA and CDR2 is SNTAGT. The J segment lost 7 bases and the V segment lost 5 bases, leaving 8 bases of the junction unmatched. CDR3 sequence: CASSMASGANEQFF. The CDR3 nucleotides read TGTGCCAGCAGTATGGCTAGCGGTGCAAATGAGCAGTTCTTC.

In its sample, this clonotype was seen a few times. A junction boundary mismatches the germline segment, possibly from a read error. The rearrangement uses TRBV7-9 and TRBJ2-1; tentatively, D is TRBD2 (5 bases). Germline CDR1 and CDR2: SEHNR and FQNEAQ (reference sequence). The CDR3 has 14 residues. CDR3 in DNA: TGTGCCAGCACCTTAAGCGGTCCTAGGGAAGAGCAGTTCTTC. It is translated as CASTLSGPREEQFF.

The sample holds many counts of this clonotype. The chain carries TRBV4-1 and TRBJ2-4; 8 nucleotides line up with TRBD1. Germline assignment: CDR1 MGHRA and CDR2 YSYEKL. V shed 4 bases, J shed 5 bases, and the junction held 7 bases outside the gene matches. The CDR3 loop spans 15 amino acids. CDR3 loop: CASSRGWTGQNIQYF. In nucleotides, the CDR3 is TGCGCCAGCAGCCGGGGGTGGACAGGGCAAAACATTCAGTACTTC.

The chain links TRBV7-3 to TRBJ2-1; no definite D call. Trimming stripped 8 bases from V and 0 bases from J, with 5 bases between. Per the germline V gene, CDR1 is SGHTA and CDR2 is FQGTGA. CDR3 length: 12 residues. The CDR3 sequence is CASGTSYNEQFF. In nucleotides, the CDR3 is TGTGCCAGCGGCACCTCCTACAATGAGCAGTTCTTC.

V usage is TRBV7-2 and J usage is TRBJ2-7; D unresolved. Trimming stripped 5 bases from V and 3 bases from J, with 8 bases between. Germline V CDR1 and CDR2: SGHTA, FQGNSA. The CDR3 length is 12 residues. The CDR3 nucleotides read TGTGCCAGCAGCCTGCAAAGCTACGAGCAGTACTTC. Protein sequence: CASSLQSYEQYF.

This clonotype was observed a few times. The J gene is TRBJ2-7, the V gene TRBV27; possibly TRBD2 for D (5 bases). Between the trimmed V and J ends, which lost 6 bases and 3 bases, there was a span of 12 bases. The germline CDR1 and CDR2 sequences are MNHEY and SMNVEV (reference sequence). This CDR3 is built from 13 residues. CDR3 in amino acids: CASSRSGVYEQYF. Here the CDR3 DNA reads TGTGCCAGCAGCCGATCCGGGGTCTACGAGCAGTACTTC.

The rearrangement links TRBV20-1 to TRBJ2-5; D is ambiguous. V was pared by 6 bases and J by 5 bases, with 13 bases between. Germline-derived CDR1 and CDR2 are DFQATT and SNEGSKA (reference sequence). The CDR3 sequence is 12 residues long. CDR3 nucleotides: TGCAGTGCAGAGGCCCTGGGGGAGACCCAGTACTTC. Translated: CSAEALGETQYF.

In its sample, this clonotype was seen a few times. J is TRBJ2-7 and V is TRBV3-1; 10 positions agree with TRBD2. The CDR3 contains 15 residues. Trimming took 0 bases from V and 3 from J; bases not matched to a gene: 2. Per the germline V gene, CDR1 is LGHDT and CDR2 is YNNKEL (reference sequence). CDR3 loop: CASSQELAGLYEQYF. As DNA, the CDR3 is TGTGCCAGCAGCCAAGAACTAGCGGGACTCTACGAGCAGTACTTC.

This clonotype has only one observation. The chain has TRBV11-2 and TRBJ2-7; tentatively, D is TRBD1 (7 bases). With 5 bases removed from V and 2 bases from J, the gap between germline ends came to 28 bases. The CDR3 length is 19 residues. The germline V gene has CDR1 SGHAT and CDR2 FQNNGV. The CDR3 spells CASSTPTGFWSGSPYEQYF. The CDR3 region has the DNA TGTGCCAGCAGCACACCGACAGGGTTCTGGAGCGGGTCCCCCTACGAGCAGTACTTC. Complete variable domain (other parts from reference TRBV11-2 and TRBJ2-7): EAGVAQSPRYKIIEKRQSVAFWCNPISGHATLYWYQQILGQGPKLLIQFQNNGVVDDSQLPKDRFSAERLKGVDSTLKIQPAKLEDSAVYLCASSTPTGFWSGSPYEQYFGPGTRLTVT.

This clonotype is a singleton in its sample. The chain carries TRBV7-8 and TRBJ2-2, with D hard to call. The V gene lost 5 bases and the J gene lost 7 bases, with 14 bases spanning the gap. The CDR3 runs 14 residues. The germline V gene encodes CDR1 SGHVS and CDR2 FQNEAQ. CDR3 sequence reads: CASSPRRAVGELFF. The CDR3 nucleotides are TGTGCCAGCAGCCCCCGTCGAGCAGTCGGGGAGCTGTTTTTT. Based on the CDR3 plus reference TRBV7-8 and TRBJ2-2, the full variable domain is GAGVSQSPRYKVAKRGQDVALRCDPISGHVSLFWYQQALGQGPEFLTYFQNEAQLDKSGLPSDRFFAERPEGSVSTLKIQRTQQEDSAVYLCASSPRRAVGELFFGEGSRLTVL.

This clonotype was picked up a small number of times. The chain is built from TRBV4-1 and TRBJ2-5; TRBD1 matches at 8 bases. The ends lost 4 bases at V and 1 base at J; junction bases unmatched: 8. The CDR3 is 16 amino acids. CDR1 is MGHRA and CDR2 is YSYEKL in the germline V gene. CDR3 in DNA: TGCGCCAGCAGCCGGACAGGGCCCACCATCCAAGAGACCCAGTACTTC. This codes for CASSRTGPTIQETQYF.

In its sample, this clonotype was seen many times. The chain combines TRBV12-3 or TRBV12-4 with TRBJ1-5; weak D call: TRBD1 (5 bases). V gave up 2 bases and J gave up 5 bases, with 7 bases separating them. This CDR3 spans 13 amino acids. CDR3 sequence: CASSLTRDQPQHF. The DNA for the CDR3 is TGTGCCAGCAGTTTAACCAGGGATCAGCCCCAGCATTTT.

This clonotype was found a few times. V and J are TRBV29-1 and TRBJ2-1; D is unclear. The V gene lost 4 bases and the J gene lost 8 bases, with 15 bases spanning the gap. Germline values: CDR1 SQVTM, CDR2 ANQGSEA. The CDR3 contains 13 residues. The CDR3 is CSVGGPYSDEQFF. Written as DNA, the CDR3 is TGCAGCGTTGGTGGACCCTATTCTGATGAGCAGTTCTTC.

The rearrangement links TRBV5-1 to TRBJ2-4; 7 bases agree with TRBD1. The CDR3 sequence is 20 residues long. V gave up 4 bases and J gave up 0 bases; unmatched junction bases: 19. In germline, CDR1 is SGHRS, CDR2 YFSETQ. The CDR3 nucleotides are TGCGCCAGCAGCCCCCGACAGGGTCCAACTGGAAACCTAGCCAAAAACATTCAGTACTTC. This sequence encodes CASSPRQGPTGNLAKNIQYF.

The chain links TRBV10-3 to TRBJ2-3; no clear D. The CDR3 covers 13 residues. Deletions cut 7 bases from V and 2 bases from J, with 10 bases between. Germline assignment: CDR1 ENHRY and CDR2 SYGVKD. The CDR3 sequence is CAITWSTTDTQYF. In nucleotides, the CDR3 is TGTGCCATCACATGGTCCACCACAGATACGCAGTATTTT.

The chain employs TRBV9 and TRBJ2-1, with D tentatively TRBD2 (6 bases). Germline V gene data show CDR1 as SGDLS and CDR2 as YYNGEE. CDR3 length: 15 amino acids. V shed 0 bases and J shed 4 bases, with 11 bases lying between them. In DNA form, the CDR3 reads TGTGCCAGCAGCGTAGGCGGGATGACTTACAATGAGCAGTTCTTC. Translated, it gives CASSVGGMTYNEQFF.

In this sample, this clonotype turned up many times. The chain employs TRBV7-9 and TRBJ2-7; D perhaps matches TRBD1 (5 bases). Germline loops: CDR1 SEHNR, CDR2 FQNEAQ (reference sequence). Trimming pared 5 bases from V and 4 bases from J, leaving 12 bases between. The length of the CDR3 is 13 residues. CDR3 sequence: CASSLSGSYEQYF. CDR3 DNA: TGTGCCAGCAGCCTCTCAGGGTCTTACGAGCAGTACTTC.